Presented here are 22 T cell receptor beta chains from one specimen sequenced in a study of shared clonotypes between healthy human individuals (dated by TCRdb to between 2020 and 2021). Libraries were built with the immunoSEQ multiplex PCR assay. Not all clones reach the TCRdb copy of this immuneACCESS table, which keeps in-frame sequences only. Checked studies attribute under half of the gap to unresolved V genes and leave the rest unexplained. The sample profile shows a few million clones; just over 90% of them were found once. The ten largest clones take up around 0.4% of the sample. Material: naive CD4+ T cells from PBMCs. This sample's cell subset or site label indicates: CD45RA+ positively selected. These receptors came from a man aged 18 to 29 in good health. Some clones in this sample may be carry-over from other donors' samples.

The CDR3 bases are TGTGCCAGCAGCTTAGCCCTGGGGGGGCAGGGAGATACGCAGTATTTT. Translation: CASSLALGGQGDTQYF. The rearrangement links TRBV11-3 to TRBJ2-3; tentatively, D is TRBD2 (7 bases). V lost 1 base and J 5 bases, leaving 16 bases between the germline ends. The germline gives CDR1 SGHNT, CDR2 YENEEA. The CDR3 covers 16 residues. Full variable domain (outside the CDR3, taken from reference TRBV11-3 and TRBJ2-3): EAGVVQSPRYKIIEKKQPVAFWCNPISGHNTLYWYLQNLGQGPELLIRYENEEAVDDSQLPKDRFSAERLKGVDSTLKIQPAELGDSAVYLCASSLALGGQGDTQYFGPGTRLTVL.

This chain uses TRBV5-1 with TRBJ2-1, with 12 bases identical to TRBD2. V was clipped by 3 bases and J by 9 bases; unmatched bases: 10. Germline V lookup: CDR1 SGHRS, CDR2 YFSETQ. This CDR3 spans 16 amino acids. CDR3 sequence reads: CASSSRTSGNSREQFF. The CDR3 DNA reads as TGCGCCAGCAGCTCCCGGACTAGCGGGAACTCTCGTGAGCAGTTCTTC.

J is TRBJ2-7 and V is TRBV7-9; D is perhaps TRBD2 (6 bases). The CDR3 runs to 16 residues. Germline assignment: CDR1 SEHNR and CDR2 FQNEAQ (reference sequence). Between the trimmed V and J ends, which lost 0 bases and 1 base, there was a span of 13 bases. The CDR3 bases are TGTGCCAGCAGCTTAGCGCTACGGGAGTTTTCCTACGAGCAGTACTTC. Residues: CASSLALREFSYEQYF.

The chain employs TRBV10-1 and TRBJ2-3, with no clear D. CDR1 and CDR2 from the germline V gene are WNHNN and SYGVQD (reference sequence). The V end lost 0 bases, the J end lost 5 bases, and 12 bases lay between the germline ends. This CDR3 has 15 amino acids. The CDR3 region has the DNA TGCGCCAGCAGTGAGTCCGACCTCCCTAGAGATACGCAGTATTTT. It encodes CASSESDLPRDTQYF.

This chain links TRBV5-1 with TRBJ2-7; 7 bases match TRBD2. This CDR3 spans 16 amino acids. With 4 bases clipped from V and 2 bases from J, the junction kept 12 bases outside the gene matches. Germline assignment: CDR1 SGHRS and CDR2 YFSETQ. The CDR3 is CASSPKTTSAAYEQYF. The DNA of the CDR3 is TGCGCCAGCAGCCCAAAAACAACTAGCGCGGCCTACGAGCAGTACTTC.

The chain employs TRBV15 and TRBJ1-2; TRBD1 agrees at 8 bases. V lost 1 base, J lost 2 bases, and 6 bases stayed unmatched. The CDR3 runs to 16 residues. Germline V CDR1 and CDR2: LNHNV, YYDKDF (reference sequence). CDR3 loop: CATSRGFTGGNYGYTF. The CDR3 region has the DNA TGTGCCACCAGCAGAGGCTTTACAGGGGGAAACTATGGCTACACCTTC. The full variable domain, in which reference TRBV15 and TRBJ1-2 provide the parts outside the CDR3, is DAMVIQNPRYQVTQFGKPVTLSCSQTLNHNVMYWYQQKSSQAPKLLFHYYDKDFNNEADTPDNFQSRRPNTSFCFLDIRSPGLGDTAMYLCATSRGFTGGNYGYTFGSGTRLTVV.

This rearrangement joins TRBV15 to TRBJ1-5; 7 bases line up with TRBD1. Germline V gene lookup returns CDR1 LNHNV and CDR2 YYDKDF (reference sequence). The CDR3 runs 16 residues. V dropped 5 bases and J dropped 0; count of bases not matched to a gene: 7. The CDR3 sequence: CATSDRPGGSNQPQHF. CDR3 nucleotide sequence: TGTGCCACCAGCGACCGTCCAGGGGGTAGCAATCAGCCCCAGCATTTT.

The chain couples TRBV19 to TRBJ2-7; TRBD1 or TRBD2 may be the D gene (5 bases each). Trimming pared 9 bases from V and 13 bases from J, leaving 22 bases between. Germline CDR1 reads LNHDA; CDR2 reads SQIVND (reference sequence). CDR3 length equals 12 residues. CDR3 amino acids: CASRTRDGLSYF. The CDR3 DNA follows: TGTGCCAGCAGAACCCGGGACGGATTATCCTACTTC.

The chain combines TRBV7-2 with TRBJ2-5; 7 bases fit TRBD1. With V trimmed by 5 bases and J by 4 bases, 7 bases remained unmatched. CDR3 length: 14 amino acids. Germline V CDR1 and CDR2: SGHTA, FQGNSA. DNA for the CDR3: TGTGCCAGCAGCCCAGCGAACAGGGGAGAGACCCAGTACTTC. This encodes CASSPANRGETQYF. Full variable domain (outside the CDR3, taken from reference TRBV7-2 and TRBJ2-5): GAGVSQSPSNKVTEKGKDVELRCDPISGHTALYWYRQSLGQGLEFLIYFQGNSAPDKSGLPSDRFSAERTGGSVSTLTIQRTQQEDSAVYLCASSPANRGETQYFGPGTRLLVL.

J is TRBJ2-7 and V is TRBV5-1, with D tentatively TRBD2 (6 bases). Germline lookup yields CDR1 SGHRS and CDR2 YFSETQ. V lost 0 bases and J 5 bases, leaving 15 bases between the germline ends. CDR3 size: 15 residues. CDR3 DNA: TGCGCCAGCAGCTTGGCCGGCAGGGACTTCGACGAGCAGTACTTC. Translated: CASSLAGRDFDEQYF.

This sequence joins TRBV5-1 and TRBJ2-1; 9 bases align to TRBD2. This CDR3 is 15 amino acids long. The V gene's germline CDR1 is SGHRS and CDR2 YFSETQ. V lost 3 bases, J lost 7 bases, and 8 bases stayed unmatched. As DNA, the CDR3 is TGCGCCAGCAGCTACCCTAGCGGGATGTCGAATGAGCAGTTCTTC. Translated: CASSYPSGMSNEQFF.

As to this clone: The sample contains more than one DNA sequence encoding this CDR3. The chain recombines TRBV5-1 with TRBJ2-5, with 7 bases aligning to TRBD1. CDR1 and CDR2 (germline): SGHRS, YFSETQ. CDR3 length: 12 residues. V lost 2 bases to trimming and J lost 5 bases; unmatched junction nucleotides: 0. The CDR3 DNA follows: TGCGCCAGCAGCTTCAGGGGGGAGACCCAGTACTTC. Residues: CASSFRGETQYF.

The J gene is TRBJ2-7, the V gene TRBV9; D is possibly TRBD1 or TRBD2 (5 bases each). The ends were cut back, 3 bases at V and 5 bases at J, with 21 bases in the middle. The CDR3 consists of 16 residues. Germline CDR1 reads SGDLS; CDR2 reads YYNGEE. DNA of the CDR3: TGTGCCAGCAGCGCCCCTGATTGGGACCGCGCCAACGAGCAGTACTTC. It is translated as CASSAPDWDRANEQYF.

This chain uses TRBV7-9 with TRBJ2-1; D ambiguous. Germline-derived CDR1 and CDR2 are SEHNR and FQNEAQ (reference sequence). CDR3 length: 14 amino acids. The V gene lost 1 base and the J gene lost 3 bases, with 7 bases spanning the gap. The CDR3 protein is CASSLVWRYNEQFF. CDR3 coding DNA: TGTGCCAGCAGCTTAGTTTGGCGCTACAATGAGCAGTTCTTC.

The rearrangement links TRBV4-2 to TRBJ1-4, with D possibly matching TRBD1 (6 bases). Germline CDR1 reads LGHNA; CDR2 reads YNFKEQ. The V end was cut by 5 bases, the J end by 3 bases, with 22 bases between. The CDR3 length is 18 residues. The CDR3 DNA follows: TGTGCCAGCAGCGAAAGGCCACAGAGAGGGACACCTAATGAAAAACTGTTTTTT. This sequence encodes CASSERPQRGTPNEKLFF.

The chain has TRBV5-4 and TRBJ1-2, with TRBD1 identical over 10 bases. The germline gives CDR1 SGHNT, CDR2 YYREEE (reference sequence). The CDR3 consists of 14 residues. J lost 5 bases, V lost 4 bases, and 5 bases had no gene match. CDR3 in amino acids: CASSLSGQGYGYTF. CDR3 DNA: TGTGCCAGCAGCCTATCGGGACAGGGGTATGGCTACACCTTC. Combining the CDR3 with reference TRBV5-4 and TRBJ1-2 gives the whole variable domain ETGVTQSPTHLIKTRGQQVTLRCSSQSGHNTVSWYQQALGQGPQFIFQYYREEENGRGNFPPRFSGLQFPNYSSELNVNALELDDSALYLCASSLSGQGYGYTFGSGTRLTVV.

The rearrangement uses TRBV18 and TRBJ1-5; a possible D gene is TRBD1 (5 bases). Germline V gene lookup returns CDR1 KGHSH and CDR2 LQKENI. The CDR3 length is 14 residues. V was shortened by 3 bases and J by 8 bases, with 14 bases between the two germline ends. CDR3 sequence (DNA): TGTGCCAGCTCACCTGACAGTAACGTGGAGCCCCAGCATTTT. Translating gives CASSPDSNVEPQHF.

The rearrangement uses TRBV27 and TRBJ1-5; D is uncertain. The V and J ends lost 7 bases and 0 bases respectively, with 10 bases between them. Germline-derived CDR1 and CDR2 are MNHEY and SMNVEV (reference sequence). The CDR3 extends over 14 amino acids. This chain's CDR3 is CASKTGYSNQPQHF. In DNA form, the CDR3 reads TGTGCCAGCAAGACCGGATATAGCAATCAGCCCCAGCATTTT.

The chain recombines TRBV10-2 with TRBJ2-6, with a weak D call TRBD1 (5 bases). There are 14 residues in the CDR3. The V gene lost 7 bases and the J gene lost 10 bases, with 17 bases spanning the gap. Germline CDR1 is WSHSY and CDR2 is SAAADI. CDR3 sequence reads: CASIGAAGPNVLTF. In DNA form, the CDR3 reads TGCGCCAGCATTGGGGCGGCAGGACCTAACGTCCTGACTTTC.

The chain employs TRBV14 and TRBJ2-7; D not certain. V lost 5 bases and J lost 7, with 12 bases in between. There are 12 residues in the CDR3. Per germline, CDR1 SGHDN and CDR2 FVKESK. CDR3 nucleotide sequence: TGTGCCAGCAGCTGGTCAAGGGCGGAGCAGTACTTC. Residues: CASSWSRAEQYF.

The chain joins TRBV5-1 to TRBJ1-4; 9 nucleotides match TRBD1. Germline lookup yields CDR1 SGHRS and CDR2 YFSETQ. This CDR3 has 16 residues. V was clipped by 5 bases and J by 4 bases; unmatched bases: 9. The CDR3 sequence: CASRPTGGPNNEKLFF. CDR3 nucleotides: TGCGCCAGCAGGCCGACAGGGGGTCCGAATAATGAAAAACTGTTTTTT.

This chain joins TRBV28 and TRBJ1-5; maybe TRBD1 (5 bases). Germline-derived CDR1 and CDR2 are MDHEN and SYDVKM. The CDR3 runs to 15 residues. V was clipped by 6 bases and J by 2 bases, with 14 bases between them. CDR3 in DNA: TGTGCCAGCAGCCCCGGCAGGGTGCGCAATCAGCCCCAGCATTTT. Encoded protein: CASSPGRVRNQPQHF.